This entry features one T cell receptor beta chain sequence. This sample is part of a study of PD-L1 blockade in urothelial cancer. Study summary: Typically, measured as a median, blood samples had over 120,000 T cells.

Sequenced by immunoSEQ multiplex PCR; TCRdb stores in-frame clones only, minus some. Of tens of thousands of clones in the sample, 70% to 90% are singletons; the top ten hold 1.8%. Trimming stripped 0 bases from V and 6 bases from J, with 7 bases between. The CDR3 is made up of 13 amino acids. Germline values: CDR1 SGHNT, CDR2 YYREEE (reference sequence). V and J are TRBV5-4 and TRBJ2-1; no firm D call. The sequence was obtained from a man aged 45-65 years with urothelial cancer. The sequencing here drew on PBMCs, taken around atezolizumab (anti-PD-L1) treatment. Written as DNA, the CDR3 is TGTGCCAGCAGCTTGGACAGACCCAATGAGCAGTTCTTC. Its translation: CASSLDRPNEQFF.